The 24 T cell receptor beta chains reported below all come from one sample, sequenced in a study of human T cells and chemical hapten exposure. TCRdb ran MiXCR on the RACE reads and lists one entry per CDR3 protein. This sample yields roughly 90,000 distinct CDR3 sequences, of which under 13% are seen a single time; more than 0.85% belongs to the top ten. Sample time point: patch test 3, about 24 weeks after DPC sensitization. Treatment meaning: therapeutic diphenylcyclopropenone sensitization with weekly scalp DPC. Specimen: whole blood, collected in connection with sensitization to the hapten diphenylcyclopropenone (DPC). All receptors come from a woman in her 30s with alopecia areata. Some clones in this sample may be carry-over from other donors' samples.

This clonotype was detected many times. The rearrangement links TRBV28 to TRBJ2-3; no firm D call. Germline CDR1 is MDHEN and CDR2 is SYDVKM. This CDR3 comprises 12 residues. V lost 7 bases and J 2 bases, leaving 7 bases between the germline ends. CDR3 loop: CASNGHTDTQYF. The DNA for the CDR3 is TGTGCCAGCAATGGGCACACAGATACGCAGTATTTT.

This chain joins TRBV5-1 and TRBJ1-3; the D is unclear. The CDR3 contains 14 residues. The V gene's germline CDR1 is SGHRS and CDR2 YFSETQ. V lost 1 base to trimming and J lost 6 bases, with 11 bases between them. The CDR3 region is CASSLTDRKNTIYF. The DNA of the CDR3 is TGCGCCAGCAGCTTGACAGATCGCAAAAACACCATATATTTT.

This clonotype was recorded a few times. The chain joins TRBV9 to TRBJ1-1, with D maybe TRBD1 (6 bases). The V end lost 0 bases, the J end lost 3 bases, and 9 bases lay between the germline ends. Per the germline V gene, CDR1 is SGDLS and CDR2 is YYNGEE. The CDR3 runs 14 residues. Written as DNA, the CDR3 is TGTGCCAGCAGCGTAGAGGGGGGATACACTGAAGCTTTCTTT. Residues: CASSVEGGYTEAFF. The full variable domain, completed using reference TRBV9 and TRBJ1-1, is DSGVTQTPKHLITATGQRVTLRCSPRSGDLSVYWYQQSLDQGLQFLIQYYNGEERAKGNILERFSAQQFPDLHSELNLSSLELGDSALYFCASSVEGGYTEAFFGQGTRLTVV.

Comment on this clonotype: Just one base apart from a much larger clone, this may be a read error. J is TRBJ1-1 and V is TRBV5-6; TRBD1 aligns across 7 bases. The CDR3 spans 15 residues. Germline values: CDR1 SGHDT, CDR2 YYEEEE. Here the CDR3 reads CASSRQGGGRTEASF. The CDR3 DNA sequence: TGTGCCAGCAGCCGACAGGGTGGAGGTCGCACTGAAGCTTCCTTT. Filled out from reference TRBV5-6 and TRBJ1-1, the complete variable domain reads DAGVTQSPTHLIKTRGQQVTLRCSPKSGHDTVSWYQQALGQGPQFIFQYYEEEERQRGNFPDRFSGHQFPNYSSELNVNALLLGDSALYLCASSRQGGGRTEASFGQGTRLTVV.

This clonotype was found many times. The chain carries TRBV6-1 and TRBJ1-1, with D unclear. Trimming removed 0 bases from V and 1 base from J, with 3 bases in between. The CDR3 length is 13 residues. Germline V gene sequence: CDR1 MNHNS, CDR2 SASEGT. CDR3 sequence reads: CASSEARNTEAFF. The DNA for the CDR3 is TGTGCCAGCAGTGAAGCGCGGAACACTGAAGCTTTCTTT.

This clonotype has just a few counts. V is TRBV11-1 and J is TRBJ2-5, with 10 bases matching TRBD2. Germline CDR1 reads SGHAT; CDR2 reads FQDESV (reference sequence). V was clipped by 2 bases and J by 5 bases; unmatched bases: 8. The CDR3 is 16 amino acids. The CDR3 spells CASSLNPSGSGETQYF. CDR3 sequence (DNA): TGTGCCAGCAGCTTAAACCCTAGCGGGAGTGGGGAGACCCAGTACTTC.

This clonotype was seen a handful of times. This chain joins TRBV5-6 and TRBJ2-7, with D possibly matching TRBD2 (6 bases). This CDR3 contains 13 residues. The germline V gene encodes CDR1 SGHDT and CDR2 YYEEEE. V gave up 7 bases and J gave up 0 bases, with 11 bases separating them. The CDR3 DNA sequence: TGTGCCAGCGGCGGGGTTAACTCCTACGAGCAGTACTTC. Residues: CASGGVNSYEQYF. The variable domain in full, with the rest retrieved from reference TRBV5-6 and TRBJ2-7, is DAGVTQSPTHLIKTRGQQVTLRCSPKSGHDTVSWYQQALGQGPQFIFQYYEEEERQRGNFPDRFSGHQFPNYSSELNVNALLLGDSALYLCASGGVNSYEQYFGPGTRLTVT.

This clonotype was observed many times. The chain links TRBV6-2 or TRBV6-3 to TRBJ2-3; 7 nucleotides agree with TRBD1. This CDR3 has 14 amino acids. J lost 2 bases, V lost 5 bases, and 4 bases had no gene match. Per the germline V gene, CDR1 is MNHEY and CDR2 is SVGEGT. The CDR3 reads CASSPGQATDTQYF. For the CDR3, the DNA is TGTGCCAGCAGTCCTGGACAGGCCACAGATACGCAGTATTTT.

This clonotype was seen ten or more times. The V call is TRBV9, the J call TRBJ1-1; D remains ambiguous. This CDR3 contains 13 residues. Germline-derived CDR1 and CDR2 are SGDLS and YYNGEE. V was shortened by 0 bases and J by 1 base, with 4 bases between the two germline ends. DNA for the CDR3: TGTGCCAGCAGCGTAGCGGCGAACACTGAAGCTTTCTTT. It yields the protein CASSVAANTEAFF.

This clonotype was detected only a few times. The chain uses TRBV5-1 and TRBJ1-1; D not resolved. The germline gives CDR1 SGHRS, CDR2 YFSETQ. V lost 7 bases and J 6 bases, leaving 22 bases between the germline ends. This CDR3 comprises 15 residues. The CDR3 sequence is CASRTVGMIRAEAFF. CDR3 DNA sequence: TGCGCCAGCCGAACCGTGGGTATGATTCGGGCTGAAGCTTTCTTT.

At least ten counts were recorded for this clonotype. The chain has TRBV6-1 and TRBJ2-7; D ambiguous. Deletions cut 5 bases from V and 0 bases from J, with 14 bases between. Germline CDR1 reads MNHNS; CDR2 reads SASEGT. CDR3 length: 15 residues. The CDR3 protein is CASSPRQPSSYEQYF. For the CDR3, the DNA is TGTGCCAGCAGTCCACGACAACCGAGCTCCTACGAGCAGTACTTC.

The rearrangement uses TRBV6-6 and TRBJ1-5; D is unclear. Germline CDR1 reads MNHNY; CDR2 reads SVGAGI (reference sequence). The length of the CDR3 is 13 residues. Trimming cost V 5 bases and J 3 bases, with 8 bases left between them. The CDR3 nucleotides are TGTGCCAGCAGTACCGAACCCAATCAGCCCCAGCATTTT. The encoded protein is CASSTEPNQPQHF.

This clonotype was seen many times. This sequence joins TRBV6-5 and TRBJ1-2, with D tentatively TRBD1 (6 bases). The CDR3 consists of 14 residues. In germline, CDR1 is MNHEY, CDR2 SVGAGI. The V and J ends lost 0 bases and 4 bases respectively, with 9 bases between them. This chain's CDR3 is CASSYSGGLYGYTF. DNA of the CDR3: TGTGCCAGCAGTTACTCTGGGGGCCTCTATGGCTACACCTTC.

There are many counts of this clonotype. This chain uses TRBV29-1 with TRBJ1-1; D is undetermined. The CDR3 covers 16 residues. V shed 4 bases and J shed 4 bases, with 22 bases lying between them. Germline lookup yields CDR1 SQVTM and CDR2 ANQGSEA. CDR3 in amino acids: CSVGLDRPLTRTEAFF. Here the CDR3 DNA reads TGCAGCGTTGGGCTAGATAGGCCACTTACACGCACTGAAGCTTTCTTT.

The chain is built from TRBV5-4 and TRBJ1-6; D unclear. Germline V gives CDR1 SGHNT, CDR2 YYREEE (reference sequence). The V gene lost 0 bases and the J gene lost 1 base, with 5 bases spanning the gap. The CDR3 contains 15 residues. The CDR3 reads CASSLERSYNSPLHF. The CDR3 bases are TGTGCCAGCAGCTTGGAAAGGTCCTATAATTCACCCCTCCACTTT.

The V and J genes are TRBV10-3 and TRBJ2-2, with D unresolved. The CDR3 length is 13 residues. The V gene lost 3 bases and the J gene lost 5 bases, with 7 bases spanning the gap. Germline loops: CDR1 ENHRY, CDR2 SYGVKD. DNA of the CDR3: TGTGCCATCAGTGAATGGAAAACCGGGGAGCTGTTTTTT. It is translated as CAISEWKTGELFF.

The table lists this clonotype with many counts. The V gene is TRBV30, the J gene TRBJ2-2; possible D gene TRBD1, 7 bases. This CDR3 comprises 13 residues. The ends were cut back, 2 bases at V and 7 bases at J, with 11 bases in the middle. Per the germline V gene, CDR1 is GTSNPN and CDR2 is SVGIG (reference sequence). CDR3 region: CAWSPQGGGELFF. CDR3 nucleotide sequence: TGTGCCTGGAGTCCCCAGGGGGGCGGGGAGCTGTTTTTT. Based on the CDR3 plus reference TRBV30 and TRBJ2-2, the full variable domain is SQTIHQWPATLVQPVGSPLSLECTVEGTSNPNLYWYRQAAGRGLQLLFYSVGIGQISSEVPQNLSASRPQDRQFILSSKKLLLSDSGFYLCAWSPQGGGELFFGEGSRLTVL.

This clonotype has ten or more counts. The chain carries TRBV30 and TRBJ2-1, with TRBD2 as a possible D gene (6 bases). The V end was cut by 4 bases, the J end by 10 bases, with 17 bases between. This CDR3 is 13 amino acids long. CDR1 is GTSNPN and CDR2 is SVGIG in the germline V gene (reference sequence). For the CDR3, the DNA is TGTGCCTGGACTGGCAAAGGGAGGTCCGAGCAGTTCTTC. Amino acids: CAWTGKGRSEQFF.

The chain carries TRBV20-1 and TRBJ2-1; D is undetermined. The V gene's germline CDR1 is DFQATT and CDR2 SNEGSKA (reference sequence). V was cut by 7 bases and J by 9 bases, with 13 bases left in between. This CDR3 contains 11 residues. The CDR3 loop is CSVPTRSEQFF. CDR3 bases: TGCAGTGTCCCGACTCGGAGTGAGCAGTTCTTC.

The CDR3, as DNA: TGTGCCAGCAGTATCTTACACTCGGGGGTAAACACTGAAGCTTTCTTT. As protein: CASSILHSGVNTEAFF. The rearrangement links TRBV27 to TRBJ1-1; tentative D call: TRBD1 (5 bases). The CDR3 has 16 amino acids. Germline CDR1 reads MNHEY; CDR2 reads SMNVEV (reference sequence). Trimming stripped 5 bases from V and 2 bases from J, with 18 bases between.

At least ten counts were recorded for this clonotype. The chain combines TRBV18 with TRBJ2-6; D is possibly TRBD1 (5 bases). V was clipped by 3 bases and J by 2 bases, with 17 bases between them. Germline V gene sequence: CDR1 KGHSH, CDR2 LQKENI. The CDR3 has 18 residues. Written as DNA, the CDR3 is TGTGCCAGCTCACCTCAGCTCTACCCAGGGACTGGGGCCAACGTCCTGACTTTC. This codes for CASSPQLYPGTGANVLTF.

This clonotype was counted ten times or more. V gene TRBV28 combines with J gene TRBJ1-5; D possibly corresponds to TRBD1 (6 bases). Germline V gene lookup returns CDR1 MDHEN and CDR2 SYDVKM. V gave up 3 bases and J gave up 4 bases, with 10 bases separating them. The CDR3 is 14 residues long. As DNA, the CDR3 is TGTGCCAGCAGTTTCGGGGGGGCAAATCAGCCCCAGCATTTT. Its translation is CASSFGGANQPQHF.

V gene TRBV10-1 combines with J gene TRBJ1-1; 7 positions agree with TRBD1. Per germline, CDR1 WNHNN and CDR2 SYGVQD (reference sequence). J gave up 11 bases and V 5 bases, and 5 bases lay outside the gene matches. The CDR3 has 11 residues. The DNA for the CDR3 is TGCGCCAGCAGTCGACAGGGAATGGCTTTCTTT. Amino acids: CASSRQGMAFF.

This clonotype was seen a handful of times. This chain uses TRBV18 with TRBJ1-2, with 7 bases matching TRBD1. The CDR3 is 18 residues long. The ends lost 2 bases at V and 0 bases at J; junction bases unmatched: 12. The germline V gene has CDR1 KGHSH and CDR2 LQKENI. The CDR3, as DNA: TGTGCCAGCTCACCAGAGACAGGGAGCCCCTCTACTAACTATGGCTACACCTTC. Amino acid sequence: CASSPETGSPSTNYGYTF.